The clone carrying this TCR beta chain was observed a handful of times. This record belongs to a study of blood T cell repertoires in COVID-19. The CDR3 extends over 16 amino acids. Libraries were prepared by immunoSEQ multiplex PCR; TCRdb keeps only in-frame clonotypes and omits some of them. This table has 270,000 or so clones, roughly nine tenths appearing once. The sequence came from a woman in her twenties or thirties with COVID-19, enrolled during active disease. Sequenced: peripheral blood. The chain carries TRBV21-1 and TRBJ1-1; the D call of TRBD1 is as the table states it, not checked on the DNA. TRBV21-1 is recorded as a pseudogene. Here the CDR3 reads CASSDQDRGGNTEAFF. The CDR3 DNA reads TGTGCCAGCAGCGACCAGGACAGGGGAGGGAATACTGAAGCTTTCTTT.